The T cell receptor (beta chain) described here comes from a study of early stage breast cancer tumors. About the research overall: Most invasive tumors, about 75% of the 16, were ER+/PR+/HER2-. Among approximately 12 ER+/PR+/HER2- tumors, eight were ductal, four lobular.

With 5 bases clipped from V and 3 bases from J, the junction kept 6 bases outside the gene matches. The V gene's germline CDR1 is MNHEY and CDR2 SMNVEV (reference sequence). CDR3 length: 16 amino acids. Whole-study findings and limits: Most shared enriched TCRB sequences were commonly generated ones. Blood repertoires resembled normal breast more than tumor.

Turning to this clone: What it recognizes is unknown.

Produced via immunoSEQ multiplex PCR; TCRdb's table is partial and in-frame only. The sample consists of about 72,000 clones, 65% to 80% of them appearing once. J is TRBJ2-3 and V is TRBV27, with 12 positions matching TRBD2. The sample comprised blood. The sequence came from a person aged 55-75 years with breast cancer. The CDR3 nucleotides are TGTGCCAGCAGTCCTCTAGCGGGGGGGCTAACAGATACGCAGTATTTT. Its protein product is CASSPLAGGLTDTQYF.